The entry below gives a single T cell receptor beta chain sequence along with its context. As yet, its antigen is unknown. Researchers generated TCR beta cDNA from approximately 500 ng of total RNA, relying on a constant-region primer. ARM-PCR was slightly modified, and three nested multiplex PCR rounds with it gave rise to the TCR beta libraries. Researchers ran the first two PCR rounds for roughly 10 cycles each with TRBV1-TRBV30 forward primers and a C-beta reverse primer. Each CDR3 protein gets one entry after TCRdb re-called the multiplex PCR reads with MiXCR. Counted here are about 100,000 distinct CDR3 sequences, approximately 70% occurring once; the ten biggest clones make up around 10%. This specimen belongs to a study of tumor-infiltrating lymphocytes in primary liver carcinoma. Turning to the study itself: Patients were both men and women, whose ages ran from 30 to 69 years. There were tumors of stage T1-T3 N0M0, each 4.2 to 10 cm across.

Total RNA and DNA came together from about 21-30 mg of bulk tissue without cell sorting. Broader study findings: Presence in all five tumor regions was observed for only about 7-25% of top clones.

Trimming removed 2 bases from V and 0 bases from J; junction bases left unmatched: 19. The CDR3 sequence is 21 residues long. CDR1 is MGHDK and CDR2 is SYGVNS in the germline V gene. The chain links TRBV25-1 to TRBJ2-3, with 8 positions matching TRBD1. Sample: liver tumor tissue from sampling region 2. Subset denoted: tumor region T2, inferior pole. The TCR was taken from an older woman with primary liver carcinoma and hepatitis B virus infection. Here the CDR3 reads CASSEVNGQGPRSPSTDTQYF. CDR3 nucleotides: TGTGCCAGCAGTGAAGTGAACGGACAGGGCCCAAGATCCCCTAGCACAGATACGCAGTATTTT.